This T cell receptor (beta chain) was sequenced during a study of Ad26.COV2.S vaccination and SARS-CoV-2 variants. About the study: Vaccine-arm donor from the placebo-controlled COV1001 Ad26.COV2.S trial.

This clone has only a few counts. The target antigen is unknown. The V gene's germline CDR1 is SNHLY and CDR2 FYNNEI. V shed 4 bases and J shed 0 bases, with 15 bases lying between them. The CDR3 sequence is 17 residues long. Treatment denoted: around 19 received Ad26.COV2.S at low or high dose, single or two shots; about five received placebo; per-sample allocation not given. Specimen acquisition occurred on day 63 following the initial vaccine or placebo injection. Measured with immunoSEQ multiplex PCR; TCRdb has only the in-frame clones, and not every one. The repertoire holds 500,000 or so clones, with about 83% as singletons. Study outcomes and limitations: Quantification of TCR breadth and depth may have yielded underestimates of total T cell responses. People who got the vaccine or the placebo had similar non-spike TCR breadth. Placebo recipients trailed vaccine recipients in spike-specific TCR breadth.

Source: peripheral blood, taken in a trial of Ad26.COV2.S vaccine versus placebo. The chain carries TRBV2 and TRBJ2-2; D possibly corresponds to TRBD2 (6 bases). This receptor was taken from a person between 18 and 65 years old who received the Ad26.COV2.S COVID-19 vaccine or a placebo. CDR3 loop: CASSVARESPNTGELFF. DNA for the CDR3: TGTGCCAGCAGTGTGGCGCGGGAATCCCCGAACACCGGGGAGCTGTTTTTT.